This TCR beta chain was captured by sequencing in a study of identifying expanded T cells in peripheral blood. Measured with immunoSEQ multiplex PCR; TCRdb has only the in-frame clones, and not every one. Altogether tens of thousands of clones are present, 88% being singletons, with the ten largest covering under 20%. Trimming took 6 bases from V and 11 from J, leaving 20 bases between them. The germline gives CDR1 SGHDT, CDR2 YYEEEE. The CDR3 covers 13 residues. Sequencing was performed on blood. The TCR was taken from a person aged 18 to 70 in good health. This rearrangement joins TRBV5-6 to TRBJ1-1; D perhaps matches TRBD1 (6 bases). The CDR3 region is CASTPGSGAKAFF. The CDR3 nucleotides are TGTGCCAGCACCCCCGGGTCAGGGGCGAAGGCTTTCTTT. Combining the CDR3 with reference TRBV5-6 and TRBJ1-1 gives the whole variable domain DAGVTQSPTHLIKTRGQQVTLRCSPKSGHDTVSWYQQALGQGPQFIFQYYEEEERQRGNFPDRFSGHQFPNYSSELNVNALLLGDSALYLCASTPGSGAKAFFGQGTRLTVV.